This entry lists 24 T cell receptor beta chains sequenced from one sample in a study of CD8+CD57+ T cells in acquired aplastic anemia. Whoever was chosen for sequencing had shown CD8+CD57+ cell expansion by flow cytometry. Investigators profiled TCR beta VDJ and CDR3 from genomic DNA template. MiXCR, applied by TCRdb to the reads, yields one record per CDR3 protein. The sample shows about half a million distinct CDR3 sequences, about a third of them seen only once. Sequenced: sorted CD4+, CD8+, or CD8+CD57+ T cells (not recorded which) from PBMCs. The receptors were gathered from a human donor with aplastic anemia.

On this clonotype: The junction differs from germline at one of its ends, possibly a read error. V and J are TRBV10-3 and TRBJ1-2; TRBD1 agrees at 8 bases. Germline V gene lookup returns CDR1 ENHRY and CDR2 SYGVKD. The CDR3 runs 14 residues. CDR3 amino acids: CASSQTGVNYGYTF. The CDR3 DNA is TGTGCCAGCAGTCAGACAGGGGTCAACTATGGCTACACCTTC.

This clonotype was seen a handful of times. The CDR3 sequence is CASSLFRGLEQFF. The CDR3 DNA sequence: TGCGCCAGCAGCTTGTTCAGGGGGCTTGAGCAGTTCTTC. V and J are TRBV5-1 and TRBJ2-1, with 8 bases fitting TRBD1. The CDR3 runs to 13 residues. V lost 1 base to trimming and J lost 9 bases; unmatched junction nucleotides: 3. Germline V lookup: CDR1 SGHRS, CDR2 YFSETQ.

This clonotype was seen more than once but under ten times. CDR3 DNA: TGTGCCAGCAGTAACGGGGGCCCTGGAAACACCATATATTTT. Translation gives CASSNGGPGNTIYF. V is TRBV27 and J is TRBJ1-3; D is perhaps TRBD1 (6 bases). There are 14 residues in the CDR3. Germline V CDR1 and CDR2: MNHEY, SMNVEV (reference sequence). Deletions cut 5 bases from V and 2 bases from J, with 10 bases between.

V gene TRBV25-1 combines with J gene TRBJ1-2; 7 bases line up with TRBD1. The germline V gene has CDR1 MGHDK and CDR2 SYGVNS. This CDR3 is built from 13 residues. V lost 3 bases to trimming and J lost 8 bases; unmatched junction nucleotides: 6. CDR3 region: CASSDPSTGGYTF. The CDR3 region has the DNA TGTGCCAGCAGTGACCCCTCGACAGGGGGCTACACCTTC.

This clonotype was seen a few times. The gene calls are TRBV7-2 and TRBJ2-3; 7 bases are a match to TRBD1. This CDR3 contains 14 residues. Germline CDR1 SGHTA, CDR2 FQGNSA. With 3 bases clipped from V and 5 bases from J, the junction kept 5 bases outside the gene matches. This CDR3 is CASSLEDRRDTQYF. The CDR3 DNA is TGTGCCAGCAGCTTGGAGGACAGGAGAGATACGCAGTATTTT. The full variable domain, rest sourced from reference TRBV7-2 and TRBJ2-3, is GAGVSQSPSNKVTEKGKDVELRCDPISGHTALYWYRQSLGQGLEFLIYFQGNSAPDKSGLPSDRFSAERTGGSVSTLTIQRTQQEDSAVYLCASSLEDRRDTQYFGPGTRLTVL.

For the CDR3, the DNA is TGTGCCAGCAGTTCCAAAACGGACAGGGAGCATAGCAATCAGCCCCAGCATTTT. Residues: CASSSKTDREHSNQPQHF. This chain links TRBV19 with TRBJ1-5; TRBD1 matches at 8 bases. The CDR3 loop spans 18 amino acids. Germline V gene sequence: CDR1 LNHDA, CDR2 SQIVND (reference sequence). The V gene end was trimmed by 9 bases and the J gene end by 0 bases; junction bases not matched to a gene: 16.

The V call is TRBV20-1, the J call TRBJ2-1, with 7 bases aligning to TRBD1. The germline V gene encodes CDR1 DFQATT and CDR2 SNEGSKA (reference sequence). This CDR3 is 15 amino acids long. The junction had 11 bases not matched to a gene; V was cut back by 0 bases and J by 9 bases. The CDR3 bases are TGCAGTGCTAGAGATTCGAGGGGGCAATTTTTTGAGCAGTTCTTC. It codes for CSARDSRGQFFEQFF.

A few counts support this clonotype. V and J are TRBV6-1 and TRBJ1-1; 7 bases are shared with TRBD1. Losses at the gene ends were 6 bases for V and 0 bases for J; bases not matched to a gene: 7. Germline loops: CDR1 MNHNS, CDR2 SASEGT. CDR3 size: 15 residues. The CDR3 bases are TGTGCCAGCAGCCGCCGGGACAGCCTGAACACTGAAGCTTTCTTT. Its translation: CASSRRDSLNTEAFF.

The chain uses TRBV18 and TRBJ2-1; TRBD1 matches at 10 bases. CDR1 KGHSH and CDR2 LQKENI come from the germline V gene. Trimming at V came to 0 bases and at J to 15 bases, leaving 5 bases not matched to a gene. The CDR3 covers 13 residues. For the CDR3, the DNA is TGTGCCAGCTCACCACCGAGCCGGGACAGGGGGTTCTTC. Protein product: CASSPPSRDRGFF. Using reference TRBV18 and TRBJ2-1 for the parts outside the CDR3, the full variable domain is NAGVMQNPRHLVRRRGQEARLRCSPMKGHSHVYWYRQLPEEGLKFMVYLQKENIIDESGMPKERFSAEFPKEGPSILRIQQVVRGDSAAYFCASSPPSRDRGFFGPGTRLTVL.

The chain links TRBV2 to TRBJ2-7; 13 bases agree with TRBD2. Germline V gene lookup returns CDR1 SNHLY and CDR2 FYNNEI. The CDR3 sequence is 15 residues long. Trimming cost V 6 bases and J 3 bases; bases outside gene matches: 5. The chain's CDR3 is CASRLAGGSYYEQYF. CDR3 DNA: TGTGCCAGCAGACTAGCGGGGGGGTCTTACTACGAGCAGTACTTC.

The chain combines TRBV20-1 with TRBJ2-3; the match to TRBD2 covers 8 bases. The junction had 4 bases not matched to a gene; V was cut back by 3 bases and J by 2 bases. Looked up from germline, CDR1 is DFQATT and CDR2 is SNEGSKA (reference sequence). The CDR3 has 14 residues. Here the CDR3 reads CSASSGAITDTQYF. The CDR3 bases are TGCAGTGCTAGTAGCGGGGCGATCACAGATACGCAGTATTTT.

This clonotype was picked up many times. V usage is TRBV2 and J usage is TRBJ2-5; 12 bases are a match to TRBD2. V was pared by 7 bases and J by 2 bases, with 8 bases of the junction left unmatched. CDR1 is SNHLY, CDR2 FYNNEI, per germline. The CDR3 runs 16 residues. The CDR3 DNA is TGTGCCAGCACCACAAACGGACTAGCGGGGCAAGAGACCCAGTACTTC. Translated: CASTTNGLAGQETQYF.

This clonotype was observed at least ten times. This chain uses TRBV10-2 with TRBJ2-1; 8 bases match TRBD2. The germline gives CDR1 WSHSY, CDR2 SAAADI. V trimming: 0 bases; J trimming: 4 bases; junction bases outside the gene matches: 11. The CDR3 consists of 18 residues. The CDR3 is CASSESAGAVENYNEQFF. The CDR3, as DNA: TGCGCCAGCAGTGAGTCAGCGGGGGCCGTTGAAAATTACAATGAGCAGTTCTTC.

This clonotype was seen a few times. A much larger clone lies a single base off, so this may be a read error. The chain carries TRBV20-1 and TRBJ1-6; a possible D gene is TRBD1 (6 bases). CDR3 size: 13 residues. V lost 5 bases and J 7 bases, leaving 12 bases between the germline ends. The germline V gene encodes CDR1 DFQATT and CDR2 SNEGSKA (reference sequence). CDR3 sequence (DNA): TGCAGTGCTCGGAGGACAGCCAATTCACCCCTCCACTTT. It translates to CSARRTANSPLHF.

The chain uses TRBV6-5 and TRBJ1-6, with a possible D match to TRBD1 (5 bases). V lost 3 bases and J 6 bases, leaving 9 bases between the germline ends. The CDR3 is made up of 14 amino acids. Germline V gives CDR1 MNHEY, CDR2 SVGAGI. CDR3 in amino acids: CASSYLQANSPLHF. DNA of the CDR3: TGTGCCAGCAGTTATTTACAGGCTAATTCACCCCTCCACTTT.

This clonotype was recorded only once. The V call is TRBV18, the J call TRBJ2-5; D perhaps matches TRBD1 (6 bases). Looked up from germline, CDR1 is KGHSH and CDR2 is LQKENI. The CDR3 covers 12 residues. The V end was cut by 10 bases, the J end by 5 bases, with 14 bases between. The CDR3 nucleotides read TGTGCCAATGGAGGCAGGGGTGAGACCCAGTACTTC. Translated: CANGGRGETQYF.

The sample holds a few counts of this clonotype. V is TRBV7-8 and J is TRBJ1-2; D is uncertain. V was cut by 5 bases and J by 2 bases, with 12 bases left in between. The CDR3 runs to 14 residues. The germline CDR1 and CDR2 sequences are SGHVS and FQNEAQ. CDR3 sequence (DNA): TGTGCCAGCAGCCTTCCAGAGGCCAACTATGGCTACACCTTC. Translated, it gives CASSLPEANYGYTF.

The gene calls are TRBV2 and TRBJ2-7, with a tentative D call TRBD2 (6 bases). CDR3 length: 13 residues. Germline-derived CDR1 and CDR2 are SNHLY and FYNNEI. Trimming cost V 6 bases and J 6 bases, with 15 bases left between them. CDR3 in DNA: TGTGCCAGCAGATTCCGGGAGCTAGGCGAGCAGTACTTC. This gives the protein CASRFRELGEQYF.

The J gene is TRBJ1-2, the V gene TRBV20-1; TRBD1 agrees at 8 bases. J lost 3 bases, V lost 4 bases, and 4 bases had no gene match. The CDR3 contains 13 residues. CDR1 is DFQATT and CDR2 is SNEGSKA in the germline V gene (reference sequence). The CDR3 protein is CSAIGQGHYGYTF. CDR3 DNA: TGCAGTGCTATAGGACAGGGACACTATGGCTACACCTTC.

This clonotype has a handful of counts. The J gene is TRBJ2-7, the V gene TRBV11-3; 7 bases line up with TRBD2. Germline V gene lookup returns CDR1 SGHNT and CDR2 YENEEA. The CDR3 loop spans 14 amino acids. The V gene end was trimmed by 2 bases and the J gene end by 2 bases; junction bases not matched to a gene: 3. In DNA, the CDR3 is TGTGCCAGCAGCTTATCAAGCGGGGCCTACGAGCAGTACTTC. Its translation is CASSLSSGAYEQYF.

V and J are TRBV7-2 and TRBJ2-7, with 12 bases lining up with TRBD1. CDR3 length equals 17 residues. J lost 8 bases, V lost 2 bases, and 13 bases had no gene match. Germline values: CDR1 SGHTA, CDR2 FQGNSA. The CDR3 here is CASSLIGTGGSFRQQYF. CDR3 DNA: TGTGCCAGCAGCTTAATAGGGACAGGGGGCAGTTTTAGGCAGCAGTACTTC.

The CDR3, as DNA: TGTGCCACCAGTGATTCGATCACAGGACAGGGACACTATGGCTACACCTTC. Residues: CATSDSITGQGHYGYTF. This sequence joins TRBV24-1 and TRBJ1-2; 8 positions agree with TRBD1. Trimming cost V 2 bases and J 3 bases; bases outside gene matches: 10. The CDR3 sequence is 17 residues long. Germline V gene lookup returns CDR1 KGHDR and CDR2 SFDVKD.

Ten or more counts support this clonotype. The chain carries TRBV20-1 and TRBJ1-5; D is possibly TRBD1 (5 bases). The germline V gene has CDR1 DFQATT and CDR2 SNEGSKA (reference sequence). V was pared by 8 bases and J by 6 bases, with 20 bases between. The CDR3 extends over 14 amino acids. The CDR3 DNA sequence: TGCAGTCTTACCTTGGCAGGGATCGGTCAGCCCCAGCATTTT. It specifies CSLTLAGIGQPQHF.

The CDR3 coding sequence is TGTGCCAGCAGCTTAACCTCGGGTACGAACACTGAAGCTTTCTTT. Encoded protein: CASSLTSGTNTEAFF. This chain links TRBV11-2 with TRBJ1-1; D is unclear. CDR1 and CDR2 (germline): SGHAT, FQNNGV. The CDR3 runs 15 residues. Between the trimmed V and J ends, which lost 2 bases and 1 base, there was a span of 11 bases. The full variable domain, with the rest looked up from reference TRBV11-2 and TRBJ1-1, is EAGVAQSPRYKIIEKRQSVAFWCNPISGHATLYWYQQILGQGPKLLIQFQNNGVVDDSQLPKDRFSAERLKGVDSTLKIQPAKLEDSAVYLCASSLTSGTNTEAFFGQGTRLTVV.